The next 22 T cell receptor beta chains were all read from a single sample in a study of regulatory T cells in long-lasting Graves disease. Arm-PCR of CDR3 regions with iRepertoire HTBI primers generated TCR beta libraries. One entry per CDR3 protein, called by TCRdb with MiXCR from the multiplex PCR reads. This table has around 500,000 distinct CDR3 sequences, around 13% appearing once. Time point in this sample: newly diagnosed GD, antithyroid drugs for less than 3 months. Following extraction of RNA from PBMCs, that RNA was used to make the TCR library. The sample was also linked to a second study, of T cells in Graves' hyperthyroidism and ophthalmopathy.

Sample: peripheral blood mononuclear cells (PBMCs), taken at new diagnosis, from a patient treated with antithyroid drugs. The receptors shown here come from a woman aged 30 to 39 with Graves disease.

This clonotype was picked up many times. At one of its ends the junction is not consistent with the germline gene, which may arise from a read error. This chain links TRBV7-2 with TRBJ2-5, with D perhaps TRBD2 (5 bases). This CDR3 spans 15 amino acids. Germline assignment: CDR1 SGHTA and CDR2 FQGNSA. CDR3 coding DNA: TGTGCCAGCAGCTTAGTTCGAGGGCCCCAAGGGACCCAGTACTTC. This sequence encodes CASSLVRGPQGTQYF.

Many counts were recorded for this clonotype. The genes are TRBV4-2 and TRBJ2-5, with D tentatively TRBD2 (6 bases). Trimming cost V 1 base and J 7 bases, with 22 bases left between them. Germline V gives CDR1 LGHNA, CDR2 YNFKEQ. The CDR3 contains 17 residues. The CDR3 sequence: CASSQGGGSLLGGTQYF. CDR3 nucleotides: TGTGCCAGCAGCCAAGGAGGCGGCAGCCTTTTGGGGGGGACCCAGTACTTC.

This clonotype has a count of ten or more. The gene calls are TRBV5-1 and TRBJ2-2; a possible D gene is TRBD2 (5 bases). Germline assignment: CDR1 SGHRS and CDR2 YFSETQ. The CDR3 is made up of 15 amino acids. The V and J ends lost 0 bases and 4 bases respectively, with 10 bases between them. Here the CDR3 DNA reads TGCGCCAGCAGCTTGGACTTTGAGGGCACCGGGGAGCTGTTTTTT. Its protein product is CASSLDFEGTGELFF.

This clonotype turned up a few times. The CDR3 loop is CASSFGLDPYEQYF. In DNA form, the CDR3 reads TGTGCCAGCAGTTTCGGACTAGATCCCTACGAGCAGTACTTC. The rearrangement joins TRBV12-3 or TRBV12-4 to TRBJ2-7; 7 bases agree with TRBD2. This CDR3 comprises 14 residues. V lost 3 bases, J lost 2 bases, and 4 bases stayed unmatched.

The J gene is TRBJ2-1, the V gene TRBV28, with D possibly called TRBD1 or TRBD2 (5 bases each). Trimming took 5 bases from V and 9 from J, leaving 11 bases between them. The CDR3 runs to 12 residues. The germline V gene encodes CDR1 MDHEN and CDR2 SYDVKM. The CDR3 reads CASSRQGAEQFF. CDR3 in DNA: TGTGCCAGCAGTCGTCAGGGAGCTGAGCAGTTCTTC. The full variable domain, its missing parts supplied by reference TRBV28 and TRBJ2-1, is DVKVTQSSRYLVKRTGEKVFLECVQDMDHENMFWYRQDPGLGLRLIYFSYDVKMKEKGDIPEGYSVSREKKERFSLILESASTNQTSMYLCASSRQGAEQFFGPGTRLTVL.

This clonotype was seen ten or more times. The CDR3 coding sequence is TGTGCCAGCAGCTTAGCCCAGGGGGCGTCCCCTCAGTTCTTC. The encoded protein is CASSLAQGASPQFF. The chain carries TRBV7-2 and TRBJ2-1; 8 bases agree with TRBD1. The CDR3 runs to 14 residues. The ends lost 0 bases at V and 13 bases at J; junction bases unmatched: 8. CDR1 is SGHTA and CDR2 is FQGNSA in the germline V gene.

The rearrangement uses TRBV6-1 and TRBJ2-7, with TRBD1 as a possible D gene (6 bases). With 10 bases removed from V and 3 bases from J, the gap between germline ends came to 19 bases. The CDR3 runs 14 residues. In germline, CDR1 is MNHNS, CDR2 SASEGT. CDR3 coding DNA: TGTGCCACCGGTAAAGGACAGCTTCACTACGAGCAGTACTTC. Amino acids: CATGKGQLHYEQYF.

A few counts support this clonotype. The rearrangement uses TRBV7-8 and TRBJ2-5; D is possibly TRBD2 (8 bases). Gene TRBJ2-7 matches the end of the DNA better, so the J call may be wrong. Germline V gives CDR1 SGHVS, CDR2 FQNEAQ. The CDR3 extends over 16 amino acids. The CDR3 coding sequence is TGTGCCAGCAGCCCGGGAGGGGGCAAGAGCTCCTACGAGCAGTACTTC. This gives the protein CASSPGGGKSSYEQYF.

This clonotype was detected ten times or more. The chain uses TRBV20-1 and TRBJ2-5; no clear D. CDR1 is DFQATT and CDR2 is SNEGSKA in the germline V gene (reference sequence). Trimming left V 0 bases short and J 0 bases short, with 14 bases between. The length of the CDR3 is 16 residues. The CDR3 DNA is TGCAGTGCTAGAGATCTTAAGGGAAACGACCAAGAGACCCAGTACTTC. This encodes CSARDLKGNDQETQYF.

This clonotype was counted at least ten times. This rearrangement joins TRBV11-1 to TRBJ2-2, with D possibly being TRBD2 (6 bases). Germline loops: CDR1 SGHAT, CDR2 FQDESV (reference sequence). The CDR3 contains 16 residues. The germline V and J ends were trimmed by 4 bases and 4 bases, with 16 bases remaining between them. CDR3 in amino acids: CASSSQGGDLTGELFF. The DNA of the CDR3 is TGTGCCAGCAGCTCGCAAGGAGGGGACCTCACCGGGGAGCTGTTTTTT. Variable domain in full (rest from reference TRBV11-1 and TRBJ2-2): EAEVAQSPRYKITEKSQAVAFWCDPISGHATLYWYRQILGQGPELLVQFQDESVVDDSQLPKDRFSAERLKGVDSTLKIQPAELGDSAMYLCASSSQGGDLTGELFFGEGSRLTVL.

The CDR3 is CASSQVDHGRGWDEQYF. CDR3 sequence (DNA): TGCGCCAGCAGCCAAGTGGACCACGGCCGTGGGTGGGACGAGCAGTACTTC. This chain joins TRBV4-1 and TRBJ2-7; D is undetermined. This CDR3 contains 17 residues. V lost 1 base and J 5 bases, leaving 21 bases between the germline ends. Per germline, CDR1 MGHRA and CDR2 YSYEKL.

Regarding this clonotype: A much larger clone is a single base away; this may be a read error. The CDR3 does not close with the conserved phenylalanine or tryptophan, likely indicating a read error. The chain uses TRBV6-2 or TRBV6-3 and TRBJ1-1; no definite D call. The germline gives CDR1 MNHEY, CDR2 SVGEGT. Trimming shortened V by 4 bases and J by 3 bases, and 6 bases separated the two germline ends. CDR3 size: 12 residues. CDR3 amino acids: CASSSSYTEAFS. CDR3 sequence (DNA): TGTGCCAGCAGTTCGAGCTACACTGAAGCTTTCTCT.

This clonotype turned up a few times. CDR3: CASSLQRADQYF. Written as DNA, the CDR3 is TGTGCCAGCAGCTTACAGCGGGCGGACCAGTACTTC. The chain uses TRBV13 and TRBJ2-7; maybe TRBD2 (6 bases). V lost 2 bases and J lost 10, with 12 bases in between. The germline V gene encodes CDR1 PRHDT and CDR2 FYEKMQ (reference sequence). The CDR3 is made up of 12 amino acids. Full variable domain (remainder filled in from reference TRBV13 and TRBJ2-7): AAGVIQSPRHLIKEKRETATLKCYPIPRHDTVYWYQQGPGQDPQFLISFYEKMQSDKGSIPDRFSAQQFSDYHSELNMSSLELGDSALYFCASSLQRADQYFGPGTRLTVT.

In its sample, this clonotype was seen many times. This chain uses TRBV2 with TRBJ2-7; a possible D gene is TRBD1 (5 bases). CDR1 and CDR2 (germline): SNHLY, FYNNEI. The CDR3 is 13 residues long. Trimming pared 1 base from V and 5 bases from J, leaving 9 bases between. CDR3 sequence (DNA): TGTGCCAGCAGTGAAGGGTGGGGCGACGAGCAGTACTTC. It specifies CASSEGWGDEQYF.

This clonotype was detected a few times. This chain links TRBV7-2 with TRBJ2-1; no clear D. The V end was cut by 1 base, the J end by 5 bases, with 6 bases between. The germline CDR1 and CDR2 sequences are SGHTA and FQGNSA. This CDR3 spans 13 amino acids. The CDR3 is CASSLVLNNEQFF. CDR3 DNA sequence: TGTGCCAGCAGCTTAGTCCTAAACAATGAGCAGTTCTTC.

As for this clonotype: Germline is not matched at one junction end, which may reflect a read error. The V call is TRBV5-1, the J call TRBJ1-2; a weak D match, TRBD1 (5 bases). The CDR3 has 15 amino acids. Germline lookup yields CDR1 SGHRS and CDR2 YFSETQ. Here the CDR3 DNA reads TGCGCCAGCAGCTTGACCGGGGACCTACTCTATGGCCACACCTTC. Protein sequence: CASSLTGDLLYGHTF.

Many counts were recorded for this clonotype. This chain connects TRBV5-5 to TRBJ1-1; 10 nucleotides align to TRBD1. This CDR3 is built from 20 residues. In germline, CDR1 is SGHKS, CDR2 YYEKEE (reference sequence). The V gene end was trimmed by 4 bases and the J gene end by 0 bases; junction bases not matched to a gene: 18. CDR3 loop: CASSRNKWDRGEYLNTEAFF. CDR3 coding DNA: TGTGCCAGCAGCAGGAACAAATGGGACAGGGGAGAGTATTTGAACACTGAAGCTTTCTTT.

This clonotype has a count of ten or more. J is TRBJ1-6 and V is TRBV6-1, with TRBD1 matching 7 bases. J lost 9 bases, V lost 4 bases, and 12 bases had no gene match. CDR1 and CDR2 from the germline V gene are MNHNS and SASEGT. The CDR3 has 16 residues. CDR3: CASSAITGARGSPLHF. The CDR3 bases are TGTGCCAGCAGTGCTATTACAGGGGCGCGTGGTTCACCCCTCCACTTT.

There are many counts of this clonotype. The rearrangement links TRBV7-9 to TRBJ1-1; TRBD1 matches 8 bases. The junction had 10 bases not matched to a gene; V was cut back by 7 bases and J by 12 bases. CDR1 and CDR2 (germline): SEHNR, FQNEAQ (reference sequence). The CDR3 runs 12 residues. CDR3 nucleotides: TGTGCCAGCAACCTCGGACAGGGTGGAACTTTCTTT. Translated, it gives CASNLGQGGTFF.

This clonotype has just a few counts. The chain links TRBV18 to TRBJ1-1; D ambiguous. Trimming removed 3 bases from V and 2 bases from J, with 10 bases in between. Per germline, CDR1 KGHSH and CDR2 LQKENI. The CDR3 is 14 amino acids. The CDR3 DNA follows: TGTGCCAGCTCACCTCCGGGGTTAAACACTGAAGCTTTCTTT. Its translation: CASSPPGLNTEAFF.

This clonotype was recorded at least ten times. This chain uses TRBV2 with TRBJ2-5; D unclear. The CDR3 loop spans 11 amino acids. In germline, CDR1 is SNHLY, CDR2 FYNNEI. V lost 1 base to trimming and J lost 5 bases, with 2 bases between them. CDR3 in amino acids: CASSEEETQYF. CDR3 nucleotide sequence: TGTGCCAGCAGTGAAGAGGAGACCCAGTACTTC.

This clonotype was counted ten times or more. This rearrangement joins TRBV7-9 to TRBJ2-7, with TRBD2 identical over 14 bases. Germline lookup yields CDR1 SEHNR and CDR2 FQNEAQ (reference sequence). V trimming: 5 bases; J trimming: 6 bases; junction bases outside the gene matches: 6. This CDR3 is built from 15 residues. CDR3 coding DNA: TGTGCCAGCAGCCCGGGACTAGCGGGAGAGCCCGAGCAGTACTTC. It translates to CASSPGLAGEPEQYF.